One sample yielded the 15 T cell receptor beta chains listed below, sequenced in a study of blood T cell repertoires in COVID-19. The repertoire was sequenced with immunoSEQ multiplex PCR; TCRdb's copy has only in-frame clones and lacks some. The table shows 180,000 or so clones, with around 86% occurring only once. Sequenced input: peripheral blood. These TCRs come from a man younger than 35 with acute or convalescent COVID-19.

This CDR3 reads CASSLEARAGTVYGYTF. The CDR3 DNA sequence: TGTGCCAGCAGCTTAGAAGCCCGCGCGGGGACGGTCTATGGCTACACCTTC. The chain has TRBV7-8 and TRBJ1-2; a weak D match, TRBD1 (5 bases). This CDR3 comprises 17 residues. Germline V gene data show CDR1 as SGHVS and CDR2 as FQNEAQ. The ends were cut back, 1 base at V and 4 bases at J, with 19 bases in the middle.

The CDR3 bases are TGTGCCAGCAGCCTCGGACAGGGGGCGGGAGCCAAAAACATTCAGTACTTC. Residues: CASSLGQGAGAKNIQYF. The J gene is TRBJ2-4, the V gene TRBV7-2; 11 bases are a match to TRBD1. Germline CDR1 reads SGHTA; CDR2 reads FQGNSA. J was trimmed by 0 bases and V by 5 bases; bases with no gene match: 6. The CDR3 totals 17 residues.

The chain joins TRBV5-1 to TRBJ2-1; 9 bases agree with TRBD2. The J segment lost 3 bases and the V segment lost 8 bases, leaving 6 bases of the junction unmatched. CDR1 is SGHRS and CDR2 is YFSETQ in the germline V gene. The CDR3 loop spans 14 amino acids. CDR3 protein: CASGSGGFYNEQFF. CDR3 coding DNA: TGCGCCAGTGGGAGCGGGGGGTTCTACAATGAGCAGTTCTTC.

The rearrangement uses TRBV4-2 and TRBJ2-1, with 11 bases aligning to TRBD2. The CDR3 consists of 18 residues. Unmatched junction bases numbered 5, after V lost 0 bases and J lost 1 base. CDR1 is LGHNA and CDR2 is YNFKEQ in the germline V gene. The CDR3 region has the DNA TGTGCCAGCAGCCAAGAGGGTTGGACTAGCGGGTCCTACAATGAGCAGTTCTTC. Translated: CASSQEGWTSGSYNEQFF.

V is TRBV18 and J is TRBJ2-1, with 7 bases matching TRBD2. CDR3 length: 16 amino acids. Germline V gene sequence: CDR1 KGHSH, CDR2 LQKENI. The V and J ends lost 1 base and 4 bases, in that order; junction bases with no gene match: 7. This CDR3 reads CASSPLSSGVYNEQFF. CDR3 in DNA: TGTGCCAGCTCACCACTTTCGAGCGGGGTTTACAATGAGCAGTTCTTC. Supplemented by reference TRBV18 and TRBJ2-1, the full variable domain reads NAGVMQNPRHLVRRRGQEARLRCSPMKGHSHVYWYRQLPEEGLKFMVYLQKENIIDESGMPKERFSAEFPKEGPSILRIQQVVRGDSAAYFCASSPLSSGVYNEQFFGPGTRLTVL.

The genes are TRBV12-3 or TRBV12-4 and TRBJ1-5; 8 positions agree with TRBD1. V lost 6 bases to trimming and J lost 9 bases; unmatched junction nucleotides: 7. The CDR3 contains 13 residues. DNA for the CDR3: TGTGCCAGCAGCATGACAGGGGATCCGCCCCAGCATTTT. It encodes CASSMTGDPPQHF.

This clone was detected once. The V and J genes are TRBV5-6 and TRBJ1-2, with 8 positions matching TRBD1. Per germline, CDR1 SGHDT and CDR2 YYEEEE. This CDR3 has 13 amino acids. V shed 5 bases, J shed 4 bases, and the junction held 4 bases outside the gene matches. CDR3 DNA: TGTGCCAGCAGGGGACAGGCAACCTATGGCTACACCTTC. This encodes CASRGQATYGYTF.

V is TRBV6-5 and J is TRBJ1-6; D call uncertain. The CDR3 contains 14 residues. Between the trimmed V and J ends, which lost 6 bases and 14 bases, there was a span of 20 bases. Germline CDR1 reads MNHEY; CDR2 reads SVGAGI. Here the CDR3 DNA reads TGTGCCAGCAGCCCGCAAGGGAGTAATTCGGCCCTCCACTTT. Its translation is CASSPQGSNSALHF.

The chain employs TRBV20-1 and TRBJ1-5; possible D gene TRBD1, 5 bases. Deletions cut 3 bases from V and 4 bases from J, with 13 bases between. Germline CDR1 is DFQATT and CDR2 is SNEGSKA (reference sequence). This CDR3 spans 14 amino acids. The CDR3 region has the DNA TGCAGTGCTAGTGGTGGGGGGGATAATCAGCCCCAGCATTTT. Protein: CSASGGGDNQPQHF.

This chain's CDR3 is CASNKMTGRVSSPLHF. The CDR3, as DNA: TGTGCCAGCAATAAAATGACAGGTCGGGTTTCATCACCCCTCCACTTT. V gene TRBV2 combines with J gene TRBJ1-6, with TRBD1 as a possible D gene (6 bases). CDR1 and CDR2 (germline): SNHLY, FYNNEI. There are 16 residues in the CDR3. Trimming removed 7 bases at V and 10 bases at J, with 23 bases between.

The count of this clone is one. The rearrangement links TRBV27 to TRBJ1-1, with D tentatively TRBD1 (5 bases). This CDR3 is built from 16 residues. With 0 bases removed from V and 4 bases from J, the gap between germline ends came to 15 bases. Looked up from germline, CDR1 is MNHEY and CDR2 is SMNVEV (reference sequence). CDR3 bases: TGTGCCAGCAGTTTATCAAAAGGGGCGAAGGGCACTGAAGCTTTCTTT. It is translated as CASSLSKGAKGTEAFF.

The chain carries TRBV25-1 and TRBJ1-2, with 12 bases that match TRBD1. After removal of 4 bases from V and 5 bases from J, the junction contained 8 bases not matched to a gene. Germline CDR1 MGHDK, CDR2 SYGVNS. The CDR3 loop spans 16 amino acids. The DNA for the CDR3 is TGTGCCAGCAGTGCCGGGACAGGGGGCCGAACTTATGGCTACACCTTC. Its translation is CASSAGTGGRTYGYTF.

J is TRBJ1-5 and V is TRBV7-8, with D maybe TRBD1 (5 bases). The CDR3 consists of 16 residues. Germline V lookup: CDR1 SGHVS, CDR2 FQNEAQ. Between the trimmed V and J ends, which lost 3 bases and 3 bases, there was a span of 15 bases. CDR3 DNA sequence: TGTGCCAGCAGCTTGGTTAGTGCAGGGTCCAATCAGCCCCAGCATTTT. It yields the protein CASSLVSAGSNQPQHF. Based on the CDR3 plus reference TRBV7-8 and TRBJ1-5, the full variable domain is GAGVSQSPRYKVAKRGQDVALRCDPISGHVSLFWYQQALGQGPEFLTYFQNEAQLDKSGLPSDRFFAERPEGSVSTLKIQRTQQEDSAVYLCASSLVSAGSNQPQHFGDGTRLSIL.

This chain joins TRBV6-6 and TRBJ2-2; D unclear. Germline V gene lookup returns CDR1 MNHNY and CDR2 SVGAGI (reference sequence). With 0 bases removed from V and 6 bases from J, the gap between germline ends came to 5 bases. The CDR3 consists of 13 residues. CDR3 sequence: CASSYSSPGELFF. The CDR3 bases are TGTGCCAGCAGTTACTCTTCTCCCGGGGAGCTGTTTTTT.

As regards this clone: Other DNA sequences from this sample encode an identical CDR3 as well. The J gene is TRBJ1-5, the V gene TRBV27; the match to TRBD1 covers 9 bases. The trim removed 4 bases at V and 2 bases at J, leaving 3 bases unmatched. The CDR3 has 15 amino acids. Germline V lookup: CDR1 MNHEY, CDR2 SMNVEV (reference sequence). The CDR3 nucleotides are TGTGCCAGCAGTTCACAGGGGGCCGGCAATCAGCCCCAGCATTTT. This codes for CASSSQGAGNQPQHF.